This record concerns one T cell receptor beta chain sequence. The record originates from a study of beta chain features in type 1 diabetes. The entirety of the isolated RNA underwent reverse transcription, so expressed TCRB transcripts were sequenced. This table comes from immunoSEQ multiplex PCR, and its TCRdb copy is limited to in-frame clones, with some not included. The sample lists about 240,000 clones, 25% to 35% occurring once. The sample comprised central memory CD4+ T cells from blood. This TCR derives from a man aged 30-40 years in good health.

The CDR3 loop is CASSGGLQETQYF. The CDR3 region has the DNA TGTGCCAGCAGTGGGGGCCTACAAGAGACCCAGTACTTC. The chain is built from TRBV2 and TRBJ2-5; TRBD1 is a possible D gene (5 bases). There are 13 residues in the CDR3. Trimming removed 4 bases from V and 2 bases from J, with 8 bases in between. Per the germline V gene, CDR1 is SNHLY and CDR2 is FYNNEI.